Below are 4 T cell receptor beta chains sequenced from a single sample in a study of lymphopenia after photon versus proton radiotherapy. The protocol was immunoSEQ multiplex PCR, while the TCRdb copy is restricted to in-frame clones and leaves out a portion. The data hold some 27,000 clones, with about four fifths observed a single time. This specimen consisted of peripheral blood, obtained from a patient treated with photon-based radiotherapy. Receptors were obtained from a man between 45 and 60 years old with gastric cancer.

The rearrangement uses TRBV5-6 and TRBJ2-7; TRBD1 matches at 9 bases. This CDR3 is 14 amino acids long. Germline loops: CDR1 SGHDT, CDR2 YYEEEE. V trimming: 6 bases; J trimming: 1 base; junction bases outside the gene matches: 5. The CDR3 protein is CASTRQGDSYEQYV. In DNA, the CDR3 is TGTGCCAGCACCAGACAGGGGGATTCCTACGAGCAGTACGTC.

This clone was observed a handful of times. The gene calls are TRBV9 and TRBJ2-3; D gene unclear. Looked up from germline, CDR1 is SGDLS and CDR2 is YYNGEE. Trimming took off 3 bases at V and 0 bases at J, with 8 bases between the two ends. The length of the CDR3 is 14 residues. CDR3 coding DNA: TGTGCCAGCAGCGCCCAGGATAGCACAGATACGCAGTATTTT. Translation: CASSAQDSTDTQYF.

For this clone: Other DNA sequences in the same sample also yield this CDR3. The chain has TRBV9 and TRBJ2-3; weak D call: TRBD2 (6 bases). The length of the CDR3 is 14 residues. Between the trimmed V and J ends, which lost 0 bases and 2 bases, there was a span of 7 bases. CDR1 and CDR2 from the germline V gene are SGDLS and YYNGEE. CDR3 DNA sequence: TGTGCCAGCAGCGTAGGCGGGAACACAGATACGCAGTATTTT. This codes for CASSVGGNTDTQYF.

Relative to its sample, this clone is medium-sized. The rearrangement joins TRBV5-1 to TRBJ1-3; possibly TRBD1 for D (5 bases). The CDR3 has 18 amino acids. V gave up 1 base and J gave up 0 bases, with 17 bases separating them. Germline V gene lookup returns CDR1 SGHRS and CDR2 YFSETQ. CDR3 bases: TGCGCCAGCAGCTTGAGGGGAGCCGATTTGAGCTCTGGAAACACCATATATTTT. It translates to CASSLRGADLSSGNTIYF.